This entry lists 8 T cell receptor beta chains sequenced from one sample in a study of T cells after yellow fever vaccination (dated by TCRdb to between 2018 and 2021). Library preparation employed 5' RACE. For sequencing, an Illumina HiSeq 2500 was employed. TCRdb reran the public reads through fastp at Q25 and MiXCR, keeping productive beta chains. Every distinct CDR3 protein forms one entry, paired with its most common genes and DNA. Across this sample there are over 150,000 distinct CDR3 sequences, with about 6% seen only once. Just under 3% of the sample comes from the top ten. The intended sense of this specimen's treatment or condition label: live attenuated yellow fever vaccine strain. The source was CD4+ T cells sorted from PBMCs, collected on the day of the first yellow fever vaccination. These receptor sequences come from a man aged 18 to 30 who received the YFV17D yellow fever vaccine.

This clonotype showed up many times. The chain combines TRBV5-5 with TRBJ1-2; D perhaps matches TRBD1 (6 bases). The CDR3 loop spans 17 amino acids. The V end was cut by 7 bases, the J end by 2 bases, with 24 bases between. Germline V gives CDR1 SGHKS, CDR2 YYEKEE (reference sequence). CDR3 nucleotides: TGTGCCAGCGGTGGACAGAGCCACCCAAATTGGAACTATGGCTACACCTTC. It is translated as CASGGQSHPNWNYGYTF.

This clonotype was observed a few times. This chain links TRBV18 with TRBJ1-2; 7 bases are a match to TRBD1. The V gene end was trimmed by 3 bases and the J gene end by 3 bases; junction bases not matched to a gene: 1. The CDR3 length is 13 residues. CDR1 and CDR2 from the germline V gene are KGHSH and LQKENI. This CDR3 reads CASSPGQYYGYTF. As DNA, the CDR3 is TGTGCCAGCTCACCGGGACAGTACTATGGCTACACCTTC.

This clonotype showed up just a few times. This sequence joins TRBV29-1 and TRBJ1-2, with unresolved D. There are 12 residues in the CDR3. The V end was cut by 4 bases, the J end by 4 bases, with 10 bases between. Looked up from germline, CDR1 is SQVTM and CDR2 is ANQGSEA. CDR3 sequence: CSVAKARYGYTF. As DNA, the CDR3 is TGCAGCGTTGCAAAAGCCCGCTATGGCTACACCTTC. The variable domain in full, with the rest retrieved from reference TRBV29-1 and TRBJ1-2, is SAVISQKPSRDICQRGTSLTIQCQVDSQVTMMFWYRQQPGQSLTLIATANQGSEATYESGFVIDKFPISRPNLTFSTLTVSNMSPEDSSIYLCSVAKARYGYTFGSGTRLTVV.

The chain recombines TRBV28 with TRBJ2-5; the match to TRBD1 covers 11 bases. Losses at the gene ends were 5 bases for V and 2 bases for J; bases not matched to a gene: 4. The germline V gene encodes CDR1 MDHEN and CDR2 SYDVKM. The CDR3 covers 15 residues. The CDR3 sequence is CASSPGQGAQETQYF. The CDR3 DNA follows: TGTGCCAGCAGTCCAGGACAGGGGGCGCAAGAGACCCAGTACTTC.

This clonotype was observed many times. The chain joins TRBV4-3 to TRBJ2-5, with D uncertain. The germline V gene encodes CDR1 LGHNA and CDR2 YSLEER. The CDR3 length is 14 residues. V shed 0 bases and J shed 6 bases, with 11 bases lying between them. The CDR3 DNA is TGCGCCAGCAGCCAAGATCTTGCAGTTAAGACCCAGTACTTC. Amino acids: CASSQDLAVKTQYF.

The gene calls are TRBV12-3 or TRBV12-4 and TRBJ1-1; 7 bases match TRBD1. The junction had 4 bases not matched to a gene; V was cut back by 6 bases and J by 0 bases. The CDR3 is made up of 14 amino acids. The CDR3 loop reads CASRTTGMNTEAFF. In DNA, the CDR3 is TGTGCCAGCAGAACGACAGGGATGAACACTGAAGCTTTCTTT.

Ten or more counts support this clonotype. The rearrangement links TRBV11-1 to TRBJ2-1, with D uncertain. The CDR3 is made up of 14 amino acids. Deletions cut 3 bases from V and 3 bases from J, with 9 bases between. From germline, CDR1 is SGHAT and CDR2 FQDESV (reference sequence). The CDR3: CASSLAVNYNEQFF. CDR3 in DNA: TGTGCCAGCAGCTTGGCGGTCAACTACAATGAGCAGTTCTTC. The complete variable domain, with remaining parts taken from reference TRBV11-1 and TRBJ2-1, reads EAEVAQSPRYKITEKSQAVAFWCDPISGHATLYWYRQILGQGPELLVQFQDESVVDDSQLPKDRFSAERLKGVDSTLKIQPAELGDSAMYLCASSLAVNYNEQFFGPGTRLTVL.

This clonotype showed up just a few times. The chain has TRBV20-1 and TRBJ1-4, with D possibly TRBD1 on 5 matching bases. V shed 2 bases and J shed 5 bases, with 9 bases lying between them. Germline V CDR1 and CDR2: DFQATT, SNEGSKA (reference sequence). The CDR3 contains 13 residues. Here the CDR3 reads CSARFDSNEKLFF. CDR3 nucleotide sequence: TGCAGTGCTAGATTCGACAGCAATGAAAAACTGTTTTTT.